The entry below describes one T cell receptor beta chain. These data originate in a study of blood T cell repertoires in COVID-19. For the study at large: Nucleic acid was either cDNA or gDNA, and it came from T cells, B-cell-depleted T cells, or PBMCs.

Under the authors' procedure: Amplification with reference gene primers provided the estimates of nucleated cell counts. Profiled with immunoSEQ multiplex PCR; TCRdb holds only in-frame clones, not every one. That table supplies the V and J calls and clone size; D and trimming were determined from the DNA. The data contain approximately 97,000 clones, 84% of them singletons. This CDR3 contains 17 residues. Input material: peripheral blood. The V call is TRBV21-1, the J call TRBJ2-3; the table calls TRBD2, which could not be checked here. TRBV21-1 is shown as a pseudogene. The clonotype originates from a human donor in a cohort sampled during active COVID-19. CDR3 DNA sequence: TGTGCCAGCAGCAAAGACTTGCGGGGGAGCAGCACAGATACGCAGTATTTT. This gives the protein CASSKDLRGSSTDTQYF.